The 4 T cell receptor beta chains presented below share a single source sample, sequenced in a study of blood T cell repertoires in COVID-19. Clones were sequenced by immunoSEQ multiplex PCR, and TCRdb holds only the in-frame ones, with some missing. Of 110,000 or so clones listed, around 83% were seen once; the top ten hold more than 3%. Sequenced sample: peripheral blood. Receptors were obtained from a man aged 35 to 55 with acute or convalescent COVID-19.

The chain is built from TRBV9 and TRBJ1-3; D uncertain. The CDR3 loop spans 14 amino acids. Trimming stripped 0 bases from V and 1 base from J, with 5 bases between. Germline CDR1 is SGDLS and CDR2 is YYNGEE. The CDR3 loop is CASSVARSGNTIYF. The CDR3 DNA reads as TGTGCCAGCAGCGTAGCTAGGTCTGGAAACACCATATATTTT.

CDR3 in amino acids: CASSDPRGAEWGETQYF. CDR3 nucleotides: TGTGCCAGCAGTGATCCACGGGGGGCGGAGTGGGGAGAGACCCAGTACTTC. The chain carries TRBV6-1 and TRBJ2-5; tentatively, D is TRBD2 (7 bases). This CDR3 is 17 amino acids long. Trimming cost V 3 bases and J 4 bases, with 21 bases left between them. Germline values: CDR1 MNHNS, CDR2 SASEGT.

The chain recombines TRBV7-9 with TRBJ1-3; D call uncertain. Germline V gives CDR1 SEHNR, CDR2 FQNEAQ (reference sequence). The CDR3 loop spans 17 amino acids. Trimming left V 2 bases short and J 0 bases short, with 14 bases between. The CDR3 loop reads CASSLLGRSISGNTIYF. The DNA for the CDR3 is TGTGCCAGCAGCTTATTGGGCAGGTCAATCTCTGGAAACACCATATATTTT.

The count of this clone is one. The V and J genes are TRBV30 and TRBJ1-6, with D perhaps matching TRBD1 (6 bases). V was shortened by 1 base and J by 4 bases, with 14 bases between the two germline ends. The CDR3 totals 16 residues. The germline V gene has CDR1 GTSNPN and CDR2 SVGIG (reference sequence). The CDR3 sequence: CAWSASRTDYNSPLHF. The CDR3 DNA is TGTGCCTGGAGTGCTTCCCGGACAGATTATAATTCACCCCTCCACTTT. Based on the CDR3 plus reference TRBV30 and TRBJ1-6, the full variable domain is SQTIHQWPATLVQPVGSPLSLECTVEGTSNPNLYWYRQAAGRGLQLLFYSVGIGQISSEVPQNLSASRPQDRQFILSSKKLLLSDSGFYLCAWSASRTDYNSPLHFGNGTRLTVT.